A selection of T cell receptor beta chains follows, all from one sample in a study of cytomegalovirus exposure and HLA in healthy donors. Assay: immunoSEQ multiplex PCR; the TCRdb copy retains only in-frame clones and omits some. The table has 100,000 to 150,000 clones, just under 90% seen once. Sequenced material: PBMCs. Receptor source: a woman in her twenties or thirties in good health and CMV-seronegative. Both conserved end residues are part of each CDR3. D genes are given only for firm matches. Expanded clones are given a class, and other clones once, few, many or no size at all.

V gene	clone size	D gene	J gene	CDR3 protein	CDR3 DNA
TRBV18	-	-	TRBJ1-5	CASSAIEGQPQHF	TGTGCCAGCTCCGCGATCGAGGGACAGCCCCAGCATTTT
TRBV7-3	-	-	TRBJ2-7	CASSLDAGPYEQYF	TGTGCCAGCAGCTTAGATGCAGGGCCCTACGAGCAGTACTTC
TRBV27	-	TRBD2	TRBJ2-1	CASSAAGGTSGRAGSYNEQFF	TGTGCCAGCAGTGCCGCCGGGGGGACTAGCGGGAGGGCCGGGTCCTACAATGAGCAGTTCTTC
TRBV19	-	-	TRBJ1-5	CASSIPESGDQPQHF	TGTGCCAGTAGTATCCCCGAAAGCGGCGATCAGCCCCAGCATTTT
TRBV4-2	once	-	TRBJ1-5	CASSQDSWQGFQHF	TGTGCCAGCAGCCAAGATTCATGGCAGGGATTCCAGCATTTT
TRBV19	-	TRBD1	TRBJ1-6	CASSIGDRGLGPLHF	TGTGCCAGTAGTATCGGAGACAGGGGATTAGGGCCCCTCCACTTT
TRBV28	-	-	TRBJ2-2	CASSFSPTGGYTGELFF	TGTGCCAGCAGTTTTTCCCCTACGGGCGGGTACACCGGGGAGCTGTTTTTT
TRBV5-1	-	TRBD1	TRBJ1-2	CASSMDRGHSEGSNYGYTF	TGCGCCAGCAGCATGGACAGGGGGCACAGTGAGGGTTCTAACTATGGCTACACCTTC
TRBV7-9	-	-	TRBJ1-5	CASSFGGAQPQHF	TGTGCCAGCAGCTTCGGGGGTGCTCAGCCCCAGCATTTT
TRBV10-3	-	TRBD1	TRBJ1-3	CAISESSTGRGIGNTIYF	TGTGCCATCAGTGAGTCTTCGACAGGGAGAGGAATTGGAAACACCATATATTTT
TRBV4-3	-	TRBD2	TRBJ2-1	CASSQLAGGNNEQFF	TGCGCCAGCAGCCAACTAGCGGGGGGTAACAATGAGCAGTTCTTC
TRBV5-6	-	-	TRBJ2-7	CASSLAGVAYEQYF	TGTGCCAGCAGCTTGGCGGGGGTCGCCTACGAGCAGTACTTC
TRBV4-3	-	-	TRBJ2-7	CASSQEGQGNSYEQYF	TGCGCCAGCAGCCAAGAAGGGCAGGGGAACTCCTACGAGCAGTACTTC
TRBV6-6	-	TRBD1	TRBJ2-1	CASRTRTGRSYNEQFF	TGTGCCAGCAGAACACGGACAGGCCGCTCCTACAATGAGCAGTTCTTC
TRBV7-9	-	-	TRBJ1-2	CASSSGLNANYGYTF	TGTGCCAGCAGCTCCGGACTCAACGCAAACTATGGCTACACCTTC
TRBV27	once	TRBD2	TRBJ2-1	CASSLRLAGGLYEQFF	TGTGCCAGCAGTCTCCGACTAGCGGGAGGATTGTATGAGCAGTTCTTC
TRBV28	-	TRBD2	TRBJ2-7	CASSSPNSGRTYYEQYF	TGTGCCAGCAGCTCCCCCAATAGCGGGAGGACGTACTACGAGCAGTACTTC
TRBV7-9	-	TRBD1	TRBJ1-1	CASSLATGDTEAFF	TGTGCCAGCAGCTTAGCGACAGGGGACACTGAAGCTTTCTTT
TRBV18	-	-	TRBJ2-1	CASSPSGRVLSSYNEQFF	TGTGCCAGCTCACCATCCGGTCGTGTTCTAAGCTCCTACAATGAGCAGTTCTTC
TRBV7-3	-	-	TRBJ2-1	CASSLDSGYNEQFF	TGTGCCAGCAGCTTAGACTCTGGTTACAATGAGCAGTTCTTC
TRBV19	-	TRBD1	TRBJ2-6	CASRMDRGLDLLSGANVLTF	TGTGCCAGTAGGATGGACAGGGGGCTTGATTTACTGTCTGGGGCCAACGTCCTGACTTTC
TRBV28	-	-	TRBJ2-3	CASSFVRRGTDTQYF	TGTGCCAGCAGTTTTGTCCGTCGGGGCACAGATACGCAGTATTTT
TRBV5-8	-	-	TRBJ1-5	CASSLQRNQPQHF	TGTGCCAGCAGCTTGCAGAGGAATCAGCCCCAGCATTTT
TRBV11-3	-	TRBD2	TRBJ2-2	CASSQGLAGVGGELFF	TGTGCCAGCAGCCAGGGACTAGCGGGAGTGGGCGGGGAGCTGTTTTTT
TRBV15	-	-	TRBJ1-2	CATSRGNRVFNYGYTF	TGTGCCACCAGCAGAGGAAACAGGGTATTTAACTATGGCTACACCTTC
TRBV4-2	-	TRBD2	TRBJ2-4	CASSQDASGLAKNIQYF	TGTGCCAGCAGCCAAGATGCTAGCGGACTAGCCAAAAACATTCAGTACTTC
TRBV6-1	-	TRBD1	TRBJ1-1	CASRRQGYPEAFF	TGTGCCAGCAGGCGACAGGGATACCCTGAAGCTTTCTTT
TRBV30	-	-	TRBJ1-3	CAWTRGRPGNTIYF	TGTGCCTGGACAAGGGGTAGACCTGGAAACACCATATATTTT
TRBV27	-	-	TRBJ2-7	CASSFAPRGRSWYEQYF	TGTGCCAGCAGTTTTGCCCCGCGGGGCCGCTCTTGGTACGAGCAGTACTTC
TRBV19	-	TRBD2	TRBJ2-5	CASSPGGAGLETQYF	TGTGCCAGTAGTCCCGGGGGGGCCGGGTTGGAGACCCAGTACTTC
TRBV7-8	-	-	TRBJ2-5	CASSLARGGETQYF	TGTGCCAGCAGCTTGGCCCGAGGTGGAGAGACCCAGTACTTC
TRBV7-3	-	TRBD2	TRBJ2-1	CASSLGLEPNEQFF	TGTGCCAGCAGCTTAGGACTAGAACCCAATGAGCAGTTCTTC
TRBV30	once	-	TRBJ2-1	CAWRARPGNEQFF	TGTGCCTGGAGAGCTAGGCCGGGCAATGAGCAGTTCTTC
TRBV2	-	TRBD1	TRBJ1-5	CASRDQGALNPQHF	TGTGCCAGCAGGGACCAGGGGGCCCTTAACCCCCAGCATTTT
TRBV7-9	-	TRBD1	TRBJ1-2	CASSAQGALGYTF	TGTGCCAGCAGCGCACAGGGGGCGCTTGGCTACACCTTC
TRBV10-3	-	-	TRBJ2-2	CAISDFDTTGELFF	TGTGCCATCAGTGATTTCGACACCACCGGGGAGCTGTTTTTT
TRBV5-1	-	-	TRBJ2-2	CASSSDTGELFF	TGCGCCAGCAGCTCGGACACCGGGGAGCTGTTTTTT